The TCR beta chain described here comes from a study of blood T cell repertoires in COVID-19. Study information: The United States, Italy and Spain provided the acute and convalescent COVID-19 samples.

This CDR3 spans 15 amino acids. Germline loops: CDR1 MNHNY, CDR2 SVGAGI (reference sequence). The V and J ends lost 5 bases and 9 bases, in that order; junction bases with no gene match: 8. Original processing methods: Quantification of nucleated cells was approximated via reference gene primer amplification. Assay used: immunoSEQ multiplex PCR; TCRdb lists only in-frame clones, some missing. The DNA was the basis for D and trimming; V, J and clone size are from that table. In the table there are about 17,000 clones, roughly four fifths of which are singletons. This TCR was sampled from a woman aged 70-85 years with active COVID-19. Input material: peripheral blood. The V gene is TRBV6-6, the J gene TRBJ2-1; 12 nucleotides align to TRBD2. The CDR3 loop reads CASSPLAGGTTEQFF. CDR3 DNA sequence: TGTGCCAGCAGTCCCCTAGCGGGAGGGACCACTGAGCAGTTCTTC.